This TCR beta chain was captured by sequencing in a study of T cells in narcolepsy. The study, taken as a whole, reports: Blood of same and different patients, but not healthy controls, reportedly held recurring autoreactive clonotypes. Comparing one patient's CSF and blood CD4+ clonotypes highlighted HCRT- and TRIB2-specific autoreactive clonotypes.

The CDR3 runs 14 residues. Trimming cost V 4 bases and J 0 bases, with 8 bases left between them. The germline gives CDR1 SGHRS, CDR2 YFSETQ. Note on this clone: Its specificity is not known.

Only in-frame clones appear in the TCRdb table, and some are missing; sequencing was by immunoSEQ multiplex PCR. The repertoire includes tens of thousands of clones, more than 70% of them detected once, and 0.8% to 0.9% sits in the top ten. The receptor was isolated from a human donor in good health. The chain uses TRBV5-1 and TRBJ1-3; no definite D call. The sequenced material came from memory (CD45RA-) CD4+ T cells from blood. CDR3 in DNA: TGCGCCAGCAGCCCCCGACTCTCTGGAAACACCATATATTTT. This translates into CASSPRLSGNTIYF.